This T cell receptor (beta chain) comes out of a study of control samples from healthy donors and cancer patients. The table came from immunoSEQ multiplex PCR; TCRdb's copy has only in-frame clones and leaves some out. The sample shows 60,000 to 80,000 clones, about 90% of them seen only once. This TCR was sampled from a woman between 45 and 65 years old in good health. The specimen was blood.

The chain's CDR3 is CASSGGLARDLDTQYF. CDR3 nucleotide sequence: TGCGCCAGCAGCGGTGGACTAGCGAGGGACCTAGATACGCAGTATTTT. The chain uses TRBV5-1 and TRBJ2-3, with 9 bases fitting TRBD2. The CDR3 covers 16 residues. Germline trimming cut 4 bases from V and 5 bases from J; bases unmatched to any gene: 11. CDR1 and CDR2 (germline): SGHRS, YFSETQ.